The text below deals with one TCR beta chain. Its antigen is not identified. The sample comes from a study of blood T cells in healthy people across ages. Study-wide points: Higher diversity, along with more naive CD4+ cells, distinguished long-lived donors from aged donors.

Donation came from healthy Caucasian individuals in Russia who were aged 6 to 90. Together with a sample-barcoded 5' primer, a J-beta primer mix was included in a second PCR lasting 7 to 11 cycles. TCRdb reprocessed the 5' RACE reads via MiXCR and lists one record per CDR3 protein. The sample includes around 500,000 distinct CDR3 sequences, around 48% seen only once; the top ten take just under 25%. The CDR3 has 17 amino acids. V lost 4 bases, J lost 0 bases, and 9 bases stayed unmatched. The germline V gene has CDR1 SEHNR and CDR2 FQNEAQ (reference sequence). The V gene is TRBV7-9, the J gene TRBJ2-3, with 8 nucleotides matching TRBD2. The receptor was derived from a man of 80 years or more in good health. The source material was blood. The CDR3 reads CASSSNVAGPSTDTQYF. As DNA, the CDR3 is TGTGCCAGCAGCTCGAACGTAGCGGGGCCGAGCACAGATACGCAGTATTTT.